The 13 T cell receptor beta chains given below trace back to one sample, sequenced in a study of OX40 agonist ivuxolimab in advanced cancers. TCRdb's table, derived via immunoSEQ multiplex PCR, lists solely in-frame clones and lacks some. The table shows some 33,000 clones, with about 92% occurring only once. The specimen comprised CD4+ or CD8+ T cells sorted from blood, sampled in a trial of the OX40 agonist ivuxolimab. The receptors originated from an adult with an advanced solid tumor such as melanoma, head and neck, liver or kidney cancer.

In nucleotides, the CDR3 is TGTGCCAGCAGTTCTGACAGGTGGTACGAGCAGTACTTC. It is translated as CASSSDRWYEQYF. The V call is TRBV6-5, the J call TRBJ2-7; D may be TRBD1 (6 bases). This CDR3 is 13 amino acids long. Between the trimmed V and J ends, which lost 4 bases and 4 bases, there was a span of 11 bases. Germline V gene data show CDR1 as MNHEY and CDR2 as SVGAGI.

The rearrangement links TRBV23-1 to TRBJ2-7; 7 nucleotides agree with TRBD2. TRBV23-1 is given ORF status, its function remaining uncertain. Trimming at V came to 0 bases and at J to 5 bases, leaving 10 bases not matched to a gene. The CDR3 extends over 16 amino acids. Here the CDR3 reads CASSQSRHSGVDEQYF. Written as DNA, the CDR3 is TGCGCCAGCAGTCAATCCCGCCACAGCGGGGTGGACGAGCAGTACTTC.

This clone has just a few counts. The chain uses TRBV5-4 and TRBJ1-1, with D maybe TRBD1 (5 bases). The CDR3 consists of 16 residues. Trimming removed 2 bases at V and 5 bases at J, with 19 bases between. Germline V lookup: CDR1 SGHNT, CDR2 YYREEE (reference sequence). The CDR3 protein is CASSFGQGGGGTEAFF. The CDR3 DNA is TGTGCCAGCAGCTTCGGTCAGGGCGGTGGGGGAACTGAAGCTTTCTTT.

This clone is deemed medium-sized. The chain joins TRBV14 to TRBJ2-3, with 7 bases aligning to TRBD2. Germline V gene data show CDR1 as SGHDN and CDR2 as FVKESK. The trim removed 4 bases at V and 5 bases at J, leaving 6 bases unmatched. The CDR3 is made up of 14 amino acids. This chain's CDR3 is CASSPWTRKDTQYF. The CDR3 coding sequence is TGTGCCAGCAGCCCCTGGACTAGGAAAGATACGCAGTATTTT. Filled out from reference TRBV14 and TRBJ2-3, the complete variable domain reads EAGVTQFPSHSVIEKGQTVTLRCDPISGHDNLYWYRRVMGKEIKFLLHFVKESKQDESGMPNNRFLAERTGGTYSTLKVQPAELEDSGVYFCASSPWTRKDTQYFGPGTRLTVL.

This chain links TRBV12-5 with TRBJ2-1; the match to TRBD1 covers 8 bases. Germline V gives CDR1 LGHNT, CDR2 FRNRAP. Trimming at V came to 5 bases and at J to 0 bases, leaving 12 bases not matched to a gene. The CDR3 is made up of 18 amino acids. As DNA, the CDR3 is TGTGCTAGTGGTGGATGGACAGGGAAAAGGAGCTCCTACAATGAGCAGTTCTTC. This gives the protein CASGGWTGKRSSYNEQFF. Using reference TRBV12-5 and TRBJ2-1 for the parts outside the CDR3, the full variable domain is DARVTQTPRHKVTEMGQEVTMRCQPILGHNTVFWYRQTMMQGLELLAYFRNRAPLDDSGMPKDRFSAEMPDATLATLKIQPSEPRDSAVYFCASGGWTGKRSSYNEQFFGPGTRLTVL.

The V call is TRBV14, the J call TRBJ2-1; unclear D gene. CDR3 length: 17 residues. Germline lookup yields CDR1 SGHDN and CDR2 FVKESK. V was trimmed by 1 base and J by 2 bases, leaving 15 bases between them. DNA for the CDR3: TGTGCCAGCAGCCAAGCGTTTGGATATGGGCCCTACAATGAGCAGTTCTTC. Protein sequence: CASSQAFGYGPYNEQFF.

The gene calls are TRBV7-9 and TRBJ2-7; the D is unclear. CDR1 and CDR2 (germline): SEHNR, FQNEAQ (reference sequence). V lost 2 bases and J 1 base, leaving 9 bases between the germline ends. This CDR3 comprises 14 residues. CDR3 in amino acids: CASSLPSNSYEQYF. DNA of the CDR3: TGTGCCAGCAGCTTACCCAGTAATTCCTACGAGCAGTACTTC.

The chain recombines TRBV19 with TRBJ1-6; D is unresolved. V lost 3 bases and J 12 bases, leaving 12 bases between the germline ends. Germline V CDR1 and CDR2: LNHDA, SQIVND (reference sequence). The CDR3 is 13 residues long. CDR3 amino acids: CASSITGEGPLHF. The DNA for the CDR3 is TGTGCCAGTAGTATTACTGGTGAGGGACCCCTCCACTTT. The whole variable domain, remainder taken from reference TRBV19 and TRBJ1-6, is DGGITQSPKYLFRKEGQNVTLSCEQNLNHDAMYWYRQDPGQGLRLIYYSQIVNDFQKGDIAEGYSVSREKKESFPLTVTSAQKNPTAFYLCASSITGEGPLHFGNGTRLTVT.

This sequence joins TRBV9 and TRBJ2-3, with no clear D. Looked up from germline, CDR1 is SGDLS and CDR2 is YYNGEE. The CDR3 is 13 amino acids. Deletions cut 3 bases from V and 3 bases from J, with 8 bases between. CDR3 DNA: TGTGCCAGCAGCGCACTATCGACAGATACGCAGTATTTT. It specifies CASSALSTDTQYF.

V and J are TRBV9 and TRBJ2-7; TRBD2 matches at 8 bases. With V trimmed by 2 bases and J by 6 bases, 4 bases remained unmatched. The CDR3 consists of 13 residues. Per germline, CDR1 SGDLS and CDR2 YYNGEE. In DNA form, the CDR3 reads TGTGCCAGCAGCGTCGGGACTAGTGTCGAGCAGTACTTC. Encoded protein: CASSVGTSVEQYF.

The V call is TRBV7-7, the J call TRBJ2-3; D may be TRBD1 (5 bases). CDR3 length: 16 residues. Germline V CDR1 and CDR2: SSHAT, FNYEAQ (reference sequence). V lost 1 base to trimming and J lost 0 bases, with 11 bases between them. As DNA, the CDR3 is TGTGCCAGCAGCTTAGGGGGCGGATTAAGCACAGATACGCAGTATTTT. Translation: CASSLGGGLSTDTQYF.

This clone is a singleton in its sample. V usage is TRBV5-4 and J usage is TRBJ1-1, with no clear D. CDR3 length: 12 residues. Trimming took 4 bases from V and 1 from J, leaving 5 bases between them. CDR1 is SGHNT and CDR2 is YYREEE in the germline V gene (reference sequence). The CDR3 sequence is CASSPANTEAFF. CDR3 DNA sequence: TGTGCCAGCAGCCCAGCGAACACTGAAGCTTTCTTT.

V and J are TRBV10-3 and TRBJ2-2; 10 bases map to TRBD1. The CDR3 consists of 17 residues. V shed 10 bases, J shed 6 bases, and the junction held 17 bases outside the gene matches. CDR1 ENHRY and CDR2 SYGVKD come from the germline V gene. CDR3 protein: CATKGNRDRGPPGELFF. Here the CDR3 DNA reads TGTGCCACCAAGGGAAACCGGGACAGGGGACCCCCCGGGGAGCTGTTTTTT.